This TCR beta chain was recorded in a study of shared clonotypes between healthy human individuals. The study, taken as a whole, reports: At large depth, rarefaction still showed sorted-subset sequencing to be incomplete. Clonotypes shared by all four sorted-subset donors had higher generation probabilities than non-shared clonotypes. Sampling involved blood alone; tissue repertoires likely differ.

J gave up 9 bases and V 1 base, and 5 bases lay outside the gene matches. CDR1 is LNHNV and CDR2 is YYDKDF in the germline V gene (reference sequence). The CDR3 extends over 15 amino acids. As to this clone: Its antigen remains unknown.

Each subset's genomic DNA was split evenly across several immunoSEQ plates. Profiling relied on immunoSEQ multiplex PCR, and the TCRdb table lists in-frame clones only, not all of them. The repertoire holds about 1 million clones, with roughly 75% as singletons. Sample: memory CD4+ T cells sorted from blood. Subset of the sample: CD45RA-negative fraction. The chain employs TRBV15 and TRBJ1-6; TRBD1 agrees at 8 bases. The TCR originated in a man aged 18-30 years in good health. Here the CDR3 reads CATSRVDRGASPLHF. CDR3 bases: TGTGCCACCAGCAGAGTCGACAGGGGAGCTTCACCCCTCCACTTT.